The 17 T cell receptor beta chains given below trace back to one sample, sequenced in a study of blood T cells in healthy people across ages. A second PCR, run for about 7 to 11 cycles, used a sample-barcoded 5' primer plus a J-beta primer mix. TCRdb itself ran the 5' RACE reads through MiXCR, one entry per CDR3 protein. This table holds around 790,000 distinct CDR3 sequences, around two fifths found once. Source material: blood. These receptors were collected from a man between 60 and 70 years old in good health.

This chain connects TRBV6-5 to TRBJ2-1; 11 bases fit TRBD1. With 0 bases clipped from V and 9 bases from J, the junction kept 7 bases outside the gene matches. CDR1 MNHEY and CDR2 SVGAGI come from the germline V gene. This CDR3 contains 16 residues. The DNA for the CDR3 is TGTGCCAGCAGTTACTCCGGGACAGGGGGATTAACTGAGCAGTTCTTC. Protein: CASSYSGTGGLTEQFF.

The genes are TRBV6-2 or TRBV6-3 and TRBJ1-1; the D is unclear. Between the trimmed V and J ends, which lost 6 bases and 1 base, there was a span of 12 bases. Germline V gene lookup returns CDR1 MNHEY and CDR2 SVGEGT. There are 14 residues in the CDR3. CDR3 protein: CASSRPASNTEAFF. The CDR3 DNA is TGTGCCAGCAGCCGCCCAGCCTCGAACACTGAAGCTTTCTTT.

This clonotype came up many times. V is TRBV5-1 and J is TRBJ2-4, with a weak D call TRBD2 (5 bases). CDR3 size: 12 residues. V was trimmed by 2 bases and J by 6 bases, leaving 6 bases between them. Germline V gene data show CDR1 as SGHRS and CDR2 as YFSETQ. CDR3 DNA: TGCGCCAGCAGCTTAGGAGGAAACATTCAGTACTTC. It is translated as CASSLGGNIQYF.

This clonotype was counted between two and nine times. The chain is built from TRBV20-1 and TRBJ2-7; a possible D gene is TRBD1 (6 bases). Trimming took off 0 bases at V and 2 bases at J, with 11 bases between the two ends. This CDR3 spans 14 amino acids. The germline V gene encodes CDR1 DFQATT and CDR2 SNEGSKA (reference sequence). CDR3 in DNA: TGCAGTGCTAGAGACCTAAGACAGGCCTACGAGCAGTACTTC. Protein product: CSARDLRQAYEQYF.

This sequence joins TRBV2 and TRBJ1-4; D gene ambiguous. Germline CDR1 SNHLY, CDR2 FYNNEI. The CDR3 loop spans 14 amino acids. Trimming took 3 bases from V and 5 from J, leaving 10 bases between them. CDR3 amino acids: CASSDGLGNEKLFF. DNA for the CDR3: TGTGCCAGCAGTGATGGGCTAGGGAATGAAAAACTGTTTTTT.

V usage is TRBV7-9 and J usage is TRBJ2-1; 7 bases fit TRBD2. The CDR3 is 16 amino acids. V gave up 1 base and J gave up 6 bases; unmatched junction bases: 9. The germline V gene has CDR1 SEHNR and CDR2 FQNEAQ (reference sequence). CDR3 residues: CASSLGRGELFNEQFF. Here the CDR3 DNA reads TGTGCCAGCAGCTTAGGCCGGGGGGAATTGTTCAATGAGCAGTTCTTC. Variable domain in full (rest from reference TRBV7-9 and TRBJ2-1): DTGVSQNPRHKITKRGQNVTFRCDPISEHNRLYWYRQTLGQGPEFLTYFQNEAQLEKSRLLSDRFSAERPKGSFSTLEIQRTEQGDSAMYLCASSLGRGELFNEQFFGPGTRLTVL.

The chain joins TRBV6-5 to TRBJ2-7; D ambiguous. The germline gives CDR1 MNHEY, CDR2 SVGAGI. Trimming removed 2 bases from V and 2 bases from J, with 13 bases in between. The CDR3 is 15 amino acids. This CDR3 reads CASSYRENGPYEQYF. CDR3 bases: TGTGCCAGCAGTTACAGGGAAAATGGACCCTACGAGCAGTACTTC.

The V call is TRBV7-3, the J call TRBJ2-1; possibly TRBD1 for D (6 bases). CDR1 SGHTA and CDR2 FQGTGA come from the germline V gene. V lost 8 bases, J lost 0 bases, and 20 bases lay in between. This CDR3 region has 17 residues. This CDR3 reads CASRSRDKESSYNEQFF. The CDR3 DNA reads as TGTGCCAGCCGTAGCCGGGACAAAGAGAGCTCCTACAATGAGCAGTTCTTC. The full variable domain, in which reference TRBV7-3 and TRBJ2-1 provide the parts outside the CDR3, is GAGVSQTPSNKVTEKGKYVELRCDPISGHTALYWYRQSLGQGPEFLIYFQGTGAADDSGLPNDRFFAVRPEGSVSTLKIQRTERGDSAVYLCASRSRDKESSYNEQFFGPGTRLTVL.

CDR3: CSARDIGVNQPQHF. CDR3 DNA: TGCAGTGCTAGAGATATAGGGGTAAATCAGCCCCAGCATTTT. The chain employs TRBV20-1 and TRBJ1-5; perhaps TRBD1 as D (5 bases). Germline V gives CDR1 DFQATT, CDR2 SNEGSKA (reference sequence). The CDR3 sequence is 14 residues long. Trimming removed 0 bases from V and 4 bases from J, with 10 bases in between.

The count of this clonotype is one. The chain has TRBV12-3 or TRBV12-4 and TRBJ2-3; 15 bases are shared with TRBD2. The CDR3 runs to 17 residues. V shed 5 bases, J shed 4 bases, and the junction held 7 bases outside the gene matches. CDR3 sequence (DNA): TGTGCCAGCAGTCAGGGGACTAGCGGGGGGAACGCAGATACGCAGTATTTT. This sequence encodes CASSQGTSGGNADTQYF.

V and J are TRBV15 and TRBJ2-3, with TRBD1 as a possible D gene (5 bases). The V and J ends lost 0 bases and 4 bases respectively, with 14 bases between them. This CDR3 region has 16 residues. Looked up from germline, CDR1 is LNHNV and CDR2 is YYDKDF (reference sequence). The CDR3 region is CATSREGRVAADTQYF. The CDR3 region has the DNA TGTGCCACCAGCAGAGAAGGCAGGGTGGCGGCAGATACGCAGTATTTT.

There are many counts of this clonotype. The V gene is TRBV11-1, the J gene TRBJ1-6, with 7 bases lining up with TRBD1. V was clipped by 5 bases and J by 9 bases; unmatched bases: 10. CDR3 length: 15 amino acids. Germline lookup yields CDR1 SGHAT and CDR2 FQDESV (reference sequence). CDR3 nucleotide sequence: TGTGCCAGCAGCACCTCCGCAGGGGGTTCTTCACCCCTCCACTTT. Its protein is CASSTSAGGSSPLHF.

V usage is TRBV7-9 and J usage is TRBJ2-4; D unresolved. The germline V gene has CDR1 SEHNR and CDR2 FQNEAQ (reference sequence). The V end was cut by 0 bases, the J end by 0 bases, with 3 bases between. CDR3 length equals 14 residues. The CDR3 loop reads CASSLAVAKNIQYF. CDR3 DNA: TGTGCCAGCAGCTTAGCAGTAGCCAAAAACATTCAGTACTTC.

The chain employs TRBV14 and TRBJ2-1, with D possibly being TRBD1 (5 bases). The CDR3 is made up of 11 amino acids. The germline V and J ends were trimmed by 5 bases and 10 bases, with 9 bases remaining between them. In germline, CDR1 is SGHDN, CDR2 FVKESK. This CDR3 is CASSDSREQFF. Written as DNA, the CDR3 is TGTGCCAGCAGCGACAGCCGAGAGCAGTTCTTC.

This clonotype was observed many times. The chain uses TRBV28 and TRBJ1-5; D call uncertain. The CDR3 extends over 15 amino acids. Germline V CDR1 and CDR2: MDHEN, SYDVKM. V lost 2 bases and J 4 bases, leaving 12 bases between the germline ends. The CDR3: CASSLIGARNQPQHF. CDR3 nucleotide sequence: TGTGCCAGCAGTTTAATAGGTGCGAGGAATCAGCCCCAGCATTTT. The variable domain in full, with the rest retrieved from reference TRBV28 and TRBJ1-5, is DVKVTQSSRYLVKRTGEKVFLECVQDMDHENMFWYRQDPGLGLRLIYFSYDVKMKEKGDIPEGYSVSREKKERFSLILESASTNQTSMYLCASSLIGARNQPQHFGDGTRLSIL.

The chain couples TRBV2 to TRBJ2-4; 7 bases agree with TRBD1. The CDR3 contains 13 residues. Germline trimming cut 6 bases from V and 6 bases from J; bases unmatched to any gene: 5. Germline V CDR1 and CDR2: SNHLY, FYNNEI. The CDR3 here is CASRPGQLNIQYF. The DNA for the CDR3 is TGTGCCAGCAGACCGGGACAGCTAAACATTCAGTACTTC. Variable domain in full (rest from reference TRBV2 and TRBJ2-4): EPEVTQTPSHQVTQMGQEVILRCVPISNHLYFYWYRQILGQKVEFLVSFYNNEISEKSEIFDDQFSVERPDGSNFTLKIRSTKLEDSAMYFCASRPGQLNIQYFGAGTRLSVL.

This clonotype was observed at least ten times. This chain connects TRBV27 to TRBJ2-7; 7 bases are a match to TRBD2. The CDR3 totals 11 residues. J lost 7 bases, V lost 8 bases, and 5 bases had no gene match. Germline V lookup: CDR1 MNHEY, CDR2 SMNVEV (reference sequence). The CDR3 protein is CASRHGGEQYF. The CDR3 coding sequence is TGTGCCAGCCGACACGGGGGGGAGCAGTACTTC.